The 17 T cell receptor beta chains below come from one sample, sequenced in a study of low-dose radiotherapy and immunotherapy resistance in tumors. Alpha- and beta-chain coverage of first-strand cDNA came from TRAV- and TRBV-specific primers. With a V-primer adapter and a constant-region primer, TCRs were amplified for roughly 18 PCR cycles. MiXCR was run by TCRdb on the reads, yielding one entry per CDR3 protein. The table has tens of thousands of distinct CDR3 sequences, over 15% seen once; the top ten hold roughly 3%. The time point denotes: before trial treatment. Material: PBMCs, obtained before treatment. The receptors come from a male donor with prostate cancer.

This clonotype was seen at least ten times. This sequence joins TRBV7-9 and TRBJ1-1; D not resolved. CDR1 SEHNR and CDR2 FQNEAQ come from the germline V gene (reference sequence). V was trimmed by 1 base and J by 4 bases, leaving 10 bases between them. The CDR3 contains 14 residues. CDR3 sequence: CASSLVALRTEAFF. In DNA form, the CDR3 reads TGTGCCAGCAGCTTAGTGGCACTACGCACTGAAGCTTTCTTT. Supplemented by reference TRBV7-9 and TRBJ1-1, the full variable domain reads DTGVSQNPRHKITKRGQNVTFRCDPISEHNRLYWYRQTLGQGPEFLTYFQNEAQLEKSRLLSDRFSAERPKGSFSTLEIQRTEQGDSAMYLCASSLVALRTEAFFGQGTRLTVV.

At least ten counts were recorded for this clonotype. CDR3 protein: CASSLLSGNTIYF. In nucleotides, the CDR3 is TGTGCCAGCAGCTTATTAAGTGGAAACACCATATATTTT. The rearrangement joins TRBV7-2 to TRBJ1-3, with D unclear. V was cut by 2 bases and J by 3 bases, with 5 bases left in between. The V gene's germline CDR1 is SGHTA and CDR2 FQGNSA. The CDR3 length is 13 residues.

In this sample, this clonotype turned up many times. CDR3 loop: CASSQPDRLSTEAFF. CDR3 DNA: TGCGCCAGCAGCCAACCGGACAGGTTGAGCACTGAAGCTTTCTTT. V is TRBV4-1 and J is TRBJ1-1; TRBD1 matches at 7 bases. This CDR3 spans 15 amino acids. CDR1 is MGHRA and CDR2 is YSYEKL in the germline V gene. V shed 2 bases and J 4 bases; nucleotides not matched to a gene: 7.

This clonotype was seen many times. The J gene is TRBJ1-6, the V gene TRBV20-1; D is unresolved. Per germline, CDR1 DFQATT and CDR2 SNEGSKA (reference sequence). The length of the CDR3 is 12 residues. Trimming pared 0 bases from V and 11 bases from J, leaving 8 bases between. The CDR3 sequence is CSAREGGTPLHF. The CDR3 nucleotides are TGCAGTGCTAGAGAGGGTGGAACACCCCTCCACTTT.

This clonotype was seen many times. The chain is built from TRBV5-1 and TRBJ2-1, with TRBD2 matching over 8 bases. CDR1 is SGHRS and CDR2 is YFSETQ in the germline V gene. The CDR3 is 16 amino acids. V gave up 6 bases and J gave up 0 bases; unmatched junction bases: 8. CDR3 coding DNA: TGCGCCAGCACCCACCGACGGGGGGGCTCCTACAATGAGCAGTTCTTC. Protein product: CASTHRRGGSYNEQFF.

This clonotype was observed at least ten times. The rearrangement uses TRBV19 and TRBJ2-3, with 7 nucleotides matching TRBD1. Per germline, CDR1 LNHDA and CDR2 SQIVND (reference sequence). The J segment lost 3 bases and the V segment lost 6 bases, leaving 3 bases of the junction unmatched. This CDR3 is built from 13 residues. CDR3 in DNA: TGTGCCAGTAGAGGGACAGAGACAGATACGCAGTATTTT. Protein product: CASRGTETDTQYF.

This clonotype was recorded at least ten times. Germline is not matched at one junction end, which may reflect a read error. CDR3 sequence: CATSGASSPTQCF. The CDR3 DNA sequence: TGTGCCACCAGCGGGGCTTCGAGCCCCACGCAGTGTTTT. The V and J genes are TRBV15 and TRBJ2-3; a weak D match, TRBD1 (5 bases). The CDR3 covers 13 residues. Germline-derived CDR1 and CDR2 are LNHNV and YYDKDF (reference sequence).

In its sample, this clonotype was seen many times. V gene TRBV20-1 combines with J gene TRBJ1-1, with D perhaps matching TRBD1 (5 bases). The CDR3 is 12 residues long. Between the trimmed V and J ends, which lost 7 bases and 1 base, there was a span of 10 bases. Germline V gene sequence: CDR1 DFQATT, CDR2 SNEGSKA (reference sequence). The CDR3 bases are TGCAGTGTCCGGGGGGGGAACACTGAAGCTTTCTTT. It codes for CSVRGGNTEAFF.

The CDR3: CASSIGGVDGELFF. CDR3 in DNA: TGTGCCAGTAGTATTGGAGGGGTTGACGGGGAGCTGTTTTTT. V and J are TRBV19 and TRBJ2-2; tentative D call: TRBD2 (6 bases). CDR3 length: 14 residues. Deletions cut 3 bases from V and 7 bases from J, with 12 bases between. Germline values: CDR1 LNHDA, CDR2 SQIVND (reference sequence).

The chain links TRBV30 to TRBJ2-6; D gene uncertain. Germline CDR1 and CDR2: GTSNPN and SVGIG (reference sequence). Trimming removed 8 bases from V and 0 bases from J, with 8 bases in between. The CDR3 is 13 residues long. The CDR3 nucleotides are TGTGCCGGTACCGCCTCTGGGGCCAACGTCCTGACTTTC. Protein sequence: CAGTASGANVLTF.

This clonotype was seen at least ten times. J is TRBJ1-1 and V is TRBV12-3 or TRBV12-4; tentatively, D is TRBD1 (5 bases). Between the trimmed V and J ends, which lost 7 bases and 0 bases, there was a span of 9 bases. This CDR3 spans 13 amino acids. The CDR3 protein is CASMGPMNTEAFF. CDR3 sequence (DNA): TGTGCCAGCATGGGACCTATGAACACTGAAGCTTTCTTT.

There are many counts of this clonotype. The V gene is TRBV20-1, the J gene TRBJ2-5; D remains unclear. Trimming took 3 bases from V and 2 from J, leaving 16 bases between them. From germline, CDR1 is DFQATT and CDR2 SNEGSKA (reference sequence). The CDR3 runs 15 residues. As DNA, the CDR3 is TGCAGTGCTAGTGGGCTTGGGTTCGGACAAGAGACCCAGTACTTC. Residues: CSASGLGFGQETQYF.

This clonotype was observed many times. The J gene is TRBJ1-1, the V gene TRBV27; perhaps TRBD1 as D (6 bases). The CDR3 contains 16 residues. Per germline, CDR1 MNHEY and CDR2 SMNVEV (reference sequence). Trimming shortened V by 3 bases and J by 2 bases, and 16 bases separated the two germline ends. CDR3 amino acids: CASSFWGRGGNTEAFF. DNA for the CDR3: TGTGCCAGCAGTTTCTGGGGGCGCGGAGGAAACACTGAAGCTTTCTTT.

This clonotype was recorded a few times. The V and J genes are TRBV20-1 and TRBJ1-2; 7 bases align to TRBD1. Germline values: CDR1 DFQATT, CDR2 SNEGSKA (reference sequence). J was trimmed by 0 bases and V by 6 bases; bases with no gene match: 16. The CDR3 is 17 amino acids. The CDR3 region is CSADLGTDRKSNYGYTF. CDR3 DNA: TGCAGTGCCGACCTGGGGACAGACCGCAAATCTAACTATGGCTACACCTTC.

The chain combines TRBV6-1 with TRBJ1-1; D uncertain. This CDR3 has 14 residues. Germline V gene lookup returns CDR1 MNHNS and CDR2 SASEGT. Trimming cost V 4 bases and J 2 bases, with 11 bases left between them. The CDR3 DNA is TGTGCCAGCAGTGCGAGTCCAGCTAACACTGAAGCTTTCTTT. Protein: CASSASPANTEAFF.

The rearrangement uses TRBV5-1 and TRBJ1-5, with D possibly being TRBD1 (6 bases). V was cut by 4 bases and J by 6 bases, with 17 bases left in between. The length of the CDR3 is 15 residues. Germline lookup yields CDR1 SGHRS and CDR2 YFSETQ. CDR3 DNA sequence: TGCGCCAGCAGCATCTGGCCAGGGGAAGGTCAGCCCCAGCATTTT. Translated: CASSIWPGEGQPQHF.

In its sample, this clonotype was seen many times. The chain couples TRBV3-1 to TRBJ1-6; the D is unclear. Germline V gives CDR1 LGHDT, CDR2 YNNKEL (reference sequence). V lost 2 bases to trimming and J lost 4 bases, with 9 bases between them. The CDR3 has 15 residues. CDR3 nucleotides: TGTGCCAGCAGCCAAAAGAGAACGTATAATTCACCCCTCCACTTT. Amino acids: CASSQKRTYNSPLHF.